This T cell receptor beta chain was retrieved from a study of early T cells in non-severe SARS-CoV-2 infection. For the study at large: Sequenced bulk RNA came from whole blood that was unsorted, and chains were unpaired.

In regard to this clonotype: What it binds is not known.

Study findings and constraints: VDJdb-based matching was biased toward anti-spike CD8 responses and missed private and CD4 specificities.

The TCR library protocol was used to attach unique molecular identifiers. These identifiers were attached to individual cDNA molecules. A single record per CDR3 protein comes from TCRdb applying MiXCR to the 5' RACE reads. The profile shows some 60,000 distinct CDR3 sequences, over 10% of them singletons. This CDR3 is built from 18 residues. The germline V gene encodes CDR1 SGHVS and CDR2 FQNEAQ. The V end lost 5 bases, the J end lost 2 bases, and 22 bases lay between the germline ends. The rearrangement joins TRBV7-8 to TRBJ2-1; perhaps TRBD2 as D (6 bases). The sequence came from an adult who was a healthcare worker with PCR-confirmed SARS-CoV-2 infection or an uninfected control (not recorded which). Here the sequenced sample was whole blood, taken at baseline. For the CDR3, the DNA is TGTGCCAGCAGCCTACCGGGCGTCGGGACTCGAACCTACAATGAGCAGTTCTTC. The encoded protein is CASSLPGVGTRTYNEQFF. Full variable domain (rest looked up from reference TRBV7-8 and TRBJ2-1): GAGVSQSPRYKVAKRGQDVALRCDPISGHVSLFWYQQALGQGPEFLTYFQNEAQLDKSGLPSDRFFAERPEGSVSTLKIQRTQQEDSAVYLCASSLPGVGTRTYNEQFFGPGTRLTVL.